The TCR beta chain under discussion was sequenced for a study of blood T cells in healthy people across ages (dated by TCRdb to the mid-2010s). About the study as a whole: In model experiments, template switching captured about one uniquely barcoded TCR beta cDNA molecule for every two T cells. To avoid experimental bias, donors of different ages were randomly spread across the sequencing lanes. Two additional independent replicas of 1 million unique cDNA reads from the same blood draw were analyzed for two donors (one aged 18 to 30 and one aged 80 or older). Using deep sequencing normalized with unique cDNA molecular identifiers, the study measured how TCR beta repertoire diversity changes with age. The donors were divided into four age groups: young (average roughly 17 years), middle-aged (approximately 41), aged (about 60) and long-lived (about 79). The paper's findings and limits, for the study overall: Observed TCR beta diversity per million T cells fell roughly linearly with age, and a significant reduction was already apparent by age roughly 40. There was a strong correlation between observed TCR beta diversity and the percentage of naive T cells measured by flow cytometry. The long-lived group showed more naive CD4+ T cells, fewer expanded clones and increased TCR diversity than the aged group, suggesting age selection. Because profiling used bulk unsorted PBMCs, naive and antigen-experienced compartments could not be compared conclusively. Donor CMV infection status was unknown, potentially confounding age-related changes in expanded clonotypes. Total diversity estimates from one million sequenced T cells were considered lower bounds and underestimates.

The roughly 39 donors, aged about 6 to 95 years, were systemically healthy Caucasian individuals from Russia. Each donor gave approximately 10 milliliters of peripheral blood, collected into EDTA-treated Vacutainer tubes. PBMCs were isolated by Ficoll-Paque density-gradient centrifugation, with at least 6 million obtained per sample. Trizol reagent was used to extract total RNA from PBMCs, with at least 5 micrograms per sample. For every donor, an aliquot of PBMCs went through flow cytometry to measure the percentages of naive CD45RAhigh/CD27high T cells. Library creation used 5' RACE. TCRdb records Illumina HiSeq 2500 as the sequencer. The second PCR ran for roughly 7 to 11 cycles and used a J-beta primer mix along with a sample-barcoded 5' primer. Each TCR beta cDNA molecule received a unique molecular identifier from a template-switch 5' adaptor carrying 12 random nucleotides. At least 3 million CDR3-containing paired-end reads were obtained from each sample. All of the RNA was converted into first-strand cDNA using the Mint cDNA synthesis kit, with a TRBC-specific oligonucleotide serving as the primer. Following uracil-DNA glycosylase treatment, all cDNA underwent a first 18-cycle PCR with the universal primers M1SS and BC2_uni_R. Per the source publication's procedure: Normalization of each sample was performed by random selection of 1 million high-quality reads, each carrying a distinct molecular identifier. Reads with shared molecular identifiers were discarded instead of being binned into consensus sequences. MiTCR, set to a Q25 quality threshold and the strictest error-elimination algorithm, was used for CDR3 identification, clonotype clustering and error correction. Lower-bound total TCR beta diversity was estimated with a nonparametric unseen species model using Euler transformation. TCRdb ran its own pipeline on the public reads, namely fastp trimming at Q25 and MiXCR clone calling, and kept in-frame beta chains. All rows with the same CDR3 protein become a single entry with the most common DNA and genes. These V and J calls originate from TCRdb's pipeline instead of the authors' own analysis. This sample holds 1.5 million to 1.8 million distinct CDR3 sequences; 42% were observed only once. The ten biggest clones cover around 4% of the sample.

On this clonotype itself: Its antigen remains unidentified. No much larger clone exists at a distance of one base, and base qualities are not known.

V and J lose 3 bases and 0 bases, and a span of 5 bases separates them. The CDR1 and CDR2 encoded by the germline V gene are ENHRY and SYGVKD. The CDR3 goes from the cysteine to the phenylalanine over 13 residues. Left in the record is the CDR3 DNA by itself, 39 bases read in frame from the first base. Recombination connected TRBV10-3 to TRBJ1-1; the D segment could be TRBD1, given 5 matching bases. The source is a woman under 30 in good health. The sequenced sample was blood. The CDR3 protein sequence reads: CAISEQVNTEAFF. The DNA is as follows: TGTGCCATCAGTGAACAGGTGAACACTGAAGCTTTCTTT.